This T cell receptor (beta chain) was found in a study of T cell responses to AZD1222 COVID-19 vaccine. Findings and limits, study-wide: Nearly half of spike-specific TCRs reportedly go after variant regions that carry no mutations. Along spike, vaccine-associated CD4 TCRs were found throughout, with dominance at 160-218 and 743-854.

A note on this clone: Its antigen is not identified.

Some clones are missing from TCRdb's copy, which holds only in-frame ones; the method was immunoSEQ multiplex PCR. The repertoire holds about 92,000 clones, with about nine tenths as singletons. V lost 3 bases and J lost 4, with 8 bases in between. Germline V gene lookup returns CDR1 SGHVS and CDR2 FNYEAQ. There are 13 residues in the CDR3. The receptor was derived from an adult in good health. Sequencing was performed on peripheral blood, taken on day 0 of AZD1222 vaccination. This chain joins TRBV7-6 and TRBJ2-3, with D unclear. The CDR3 reads CASSFGWADTQYF. CDR3 in DNA: TGTGCCAGCAGCTTCGGGTGGGCAGATACGCAGTATTTT. The whole variable domain, filled in from reference TRBV7-6 and TRBJ2-3, reads GAGVSQSPRYKVTKRGQDVALRCDPISGHVSLYWYRQALGQGPEFLTYFNYEAQQDKSGLPNDRFSAERPEGSISTLTIQRTEQRDSAMYRCASSFGWADTQYFGPGTRLTVL.